Listed below are T cell receptor beta chains from one sample, sequenced in a study of blood T cell repertoires in COVID-19. Sequencing used immunoSEQ multiplex PCR; TCRdb keeps in-frame clones, though not all of them. The sample carries a few hundred thousand clones, over 85% recorded once. The source material was peripheral blood. These receptors all stem from a man between 18 and 29 years old with COVID-19, enrolled during active disease. Both conserved end residues are part of each CDR3. The D gene is left open where the match is weak. Part of the rows lack a size; the others show once, few, many or a class for expanded clones.

>TRBJ2-6|TRBV6-6|NA|NA
TGTGCCAGCAGGGAGGGGTCTGGGGCCAACGTCCTGACTTTC
CASREGSGANVLTF
>TRBJ2-1|TRBV2|NA|NA
TGTGCCAGCACGGTCAATGAGCAGTTCTTC
CASTVNEQFF
>TRBJ2-2|TRBV6-4|NA|NA
TGTGCCAGCAGTGGCGGCGACACCGGGGAGCTGTTTTTT
CASSGGDTGELFF
>TRBJ2-1|TRBV2|NA|NA
TGTGCCAGCAGTGACGTAGGTGGCAGGGTGAGGAATGAGCAGTTCTTC
CASSDVGGRVRNEQFF
>TRBJ1-4|TRBV11-2|NA|NA
TGTGCCAGCAGCTTAGATCTCAGGGCGACTAATGAAAAACTGTTTTTT
CASSLDLRATNEKLFF
>TRBJ2-6|TRBV7-6|NA|once
TGTGCCAGCAGCTTAGTGGTCGGGAGCTCTGGGGCCAACGTCCTGACTTTC
CASSLVVGSSGANVLTF
>TRBJ2-2|TRBV11-3|NA|NA
TGTGCCAGCAGCTTAGGAACGAGACCGAGGCCCGGGGAGCTGTTTTTT
CASSLGTRPRPGELFF
>TRBJ2-2|TRBV10-2|NA|once
TGCGCCAGCAGGGTACTAGGGAACACCGGGGAGCTGTTTTTT
CASRVLGNTGELFF
>TRBJ1-2|TRBV5-1|TRBD1|NA
TGCGCCAGCAGCCCGGGACAGGATTACTATGGCTACACCTTC
CASSPGQDYYGYTF
>TRBJ1-2|TRBV3-1/TRBV3-2|NA|NA
TGTGCCAGCAGCCAAGGATGGGGGCGGAATGGCTACACCTTC
CASSQGWGRNGYTF
>TRBJ2-2|TRBV6-1|NA|NA
TGTGCCAGCAGTGAAGTACAGCCCAACACCGGGGAGCTGTTTTTT
CASSEVQPNTGELFF
>TRBJ1-1|TRBV11-2|NA|NA
TGTGCCAGCAGCTTTGTGTGGGGGCCCACTGAAGCTTTCTTT
CASSFVWGPTEAFF
>TRBJ2-1|TRBV4-2|NA|NA
TGTGCCAGCAGCCAGGCGGGTTGGCAGGGGATTGAGCAGTTCTTC
CASSQAGWQGIEQFF
>TRBJ1-1|TRBV7-6|NA|NA
TGTGCCAGCAGCCAACGAGTCGCCACTGAAGCTTTCTTT
CASSQRVATEAFF
>TRBJ2-2|TRBV5-4|TRBD2|NA
TGTGCCAGCAGCCGGACTAGCGGGAGCGAGGAGCTGTTTTTT
CASSRTSGSEELFF
>TRBJ2-5|TRBV5-1|TRBD2|NA
TGCGCCAGCAGCCGTCCGGGGCTAGCGGGGATGAAAGAGACCCAGTACTTC
CASSRPGLAGMKETQYF
>TRBJ1-5|TRBV24-1|NA|NA
TGTGCCTCAGGGGCCACTCAGCCCCAGCATTTT
CASGATQPQHF
>TRBJ1-5|TRBV19|NA|NA
TGTGCCAGTAGTATATCCTCGGGGGTTAATCAGCCCCAGCATTTT
CASSISSGVNQPQHF
>TRBJ2-2|TRBV5-1|TRBD1|NA
TGCGCCAGCGGCCAACAGGGGGGGAACACCGGGGAGCTGTTTTTT
CASGQQGGNTGELFF
>TRBJ2-2|TRBV5-4|TRBD2|once
TGTGCCAGCAGCCCGACTAGCGCCAACACCGGGGAGCTGTTTTTT
CASSPTSANTGELFF
>TRBJ2-7|TRBV6-5|NA|once
TGTGCCAGCAGTTACGGGGAGGCCTACGAGCAGTACTTC
CASSYGEAYEQYF
>TRBJ1-1|TRBV19|TRBD1|NA
TGTGCCAGTAGTATCGACAGGGCGTCGAACACTGAAGCTTTCTTT
CASSIDRASNTEAFF
>TRBJ1-6|TRBV15|TRBD1|NA
TGTGCCACCACGCCAGGGGGCAGGAGCAATTCACCCCTCCACTTT
CATTPGGRSNSPLHF
>TRBJ2-7|TRBV21-1|NA|NA
TGTGCCAGCAGCCCCGAGAAGAGAGGCTCGGGGCAGTACTTC
CASSPEKRGSGQYF
>TRBJ2-4|TRBV7-2|NA|NA
TGTGCCAGCACCGTTCGACAGGACCTAAACATTCAGTACTTC
CASTVRQDLNIQYF
>TRBJ1-4|TRBV18|NA|NA
TGTGCCAGCTCACAGAGGATGAATGAAAAACTGTTTTTT
CASSQRMNEKLFF
>TRBJ2-5|TRBV3-1/TRBV3-2|NA|NA
TGTGCCAGCAGCAAGGACACGGCGGCCCAGTACTTC
CASSKDTAAQYF
>TRBJ2-7|TRBV4-1|TRBD2|once
TGCGCCAGCAGCCAAGTTACTAGCGGGACCTACGAGCAGTACTTC
CASSQVTSGTYEQYF
>TRBJ1-3|TRBV11-2|NA|NA
TGTGCCAGCAGTCCCATTCGGGGTGCCGTGGGAAACACCATATATTTT
CASSPIRGAVGNTIYF
>TRBJ2-7|TRBV5-6|NA|NA
TGTGCCAGCAGCCCCGTCGCGCAGGGTAAGGAGTACTTC
CASSPVAQGKEYF
>TRBJ2-3|TRBV9|TRBD2|NA
TGTGCCAGCACGTCAGGAGCGGGGGACCGCACAGATACGCAGTATTTT
CASTSGAGDRTDTQYF
>TRBJ2-3|TRBV10-2|NA|NA
TGCGCCAGCGGGGGGGCGGGAGATACGCAGTATTTT
CASGGAGDTQYF
>TRBJ2-1|TRBV19|NA|NA
TGTGCCAGTAGTATAGAAAGACAGAACAATGAGCAGTTCTTC
CASSIERQNNEQFF
>TRBJ2-7|TRBV5-4|TRBD1|NA
TGTGCCAGCAGCCTACAGGGGTACTCCTACGAGCAGTACTTC
CASSLQGYSYEQYF
>TRBJ1-5|TRBV19|NA|NA
TGTGCCAGTAGTATGCAGGGCAATCAGCCCCAGCATTTT
CASSMQGNQPQHF
>TRBJ1-5|TRBV4-2|TRBD1|NA
TGTGCCAGCAGCGGTGGGACAGGGGAGGGTCAGCCCCAGCATTTT
CASSGGTGEGQPQHF